These T cell receptor beta chains were read from a single sample in a study of blood T cell repertoires in COVID-19. The repertoire was sequenced with immunoSEQ multiplex PCR; TCRdb's copy has only in-frame clones and lacks some. The sample has hundreds of thousands of clones; roughly 88% are singletons. Sequencing was carried out using peripheral blood. Every receptor here comes from a woman aged 50 to 60 with active or convalescent COVID-19. Both conserved end residues are part of each CDR3. The order of the fields is CDR3 protein, clone size, J gene, V gene. Expanded clones get a size class; other rows say once, few or many, or leave the size out.

CDR3 protein: CASSSGGRIYNNEQFF; clone size: .; J gene: TRBJ2-1; V gene: TRBV19
CDR3 protein: CASSLKGAGGYTF; clone size: .; J gene: TRBJ1-2; V gene: TRBV12-3/TRBV12-4
CDR3 protein: CASRGQGAGETQYF; clone size: .; J gene: TRBJ2-5; V gene: TRBV28
CDR3 protein: CASSIQRGGTTEAFF; clone size: .; J gene: TRBJ1-1; V gene: TRBV5-1
CDR3 protein: CSAKGGSEQYF; clone size: .; J gene: TRBJ2-7; V gene: TRBV20-1
CDR3 protein: CSVVEGGEDTQYF; clone size: .; J gene: TRBJ2-3; V gene: TRBV29-1
CDR3 protein: CAWTGDRGGYTF; clone size: once; J gene: TRBJ1-2; V gene: TRBV30
CDR3 protein: CATRGGNYGYTF; clone size: .; J gene: TRBJ1-2; V gene: TRBV6-5
CDR3 protein: CASSPGQGTQETQYF; clone size: .; J gene: TRBJ2-5; V gene: TRBV4-3
CDR3 protein: CASSQERAQGKGDTEAFF; clone size: once; J gene: TRBJ1-1; V gene: TRBV14
CDR3 protein: CASSLPRGAAGNLYNEQFF; clone size: .; J gene: TRBJ2-1; V gene: TRBV27
CDR3 protein: CAWSETGSSQHF; clone size: .; J gene: TRBJ1-5; V gene: TRBV30
CDR3 protein: CASSLTGGYEQYF; clone size: .; J gene: TRBJ2-7; V gene: TRBV5-4
CDR3 protein: CASSQEGALTDTQYF; clone size: .; J gene: TRBJ2-3; V gene: TRBV4-3
CDR3 protein: CASSPLRPTRSEQYF; clone size: many; J gene: TRBJ2-7; V gene: TRBV14
CDR3 protein: CASSQQGYTNYGYTF; clone size: few; J gene: TRBJ1-2; V gene: TRBV11-1
CDR3 protein: CASRGTELNYGYTF; clone size: .; J gene: TRBJ1-2; V gene: TRBV27
CDR3 protein: CASSESGTGYYGYTF; clone size: .; J gene: TRBJ1-2; V gene: TRBV25-1
CDR3 protein: CAISENDLEAFF; clone size: .; J gene: TRBJ1-1; V gene: TRBV10-3
CDR3 protein: CASSLTQVTSNTEAFF; clone size: once; J gene: TRBJ1-1; V gene: TRBV28
CDR3 protein: CASRIQGAIGRDTEAFF; clone size: .; J gene: TRBJ1-1; V gene: TRBV7-7
CDR3 protein: CASSQTGAVTEAFF; clone size: .; J gene: TRBJ1-1; V gene: TRBV3-1/TRBV3-2
CDR3 protein: CASSLLAGPSYNEQFF; clone size: once; J gene: TRBJ2-1; V gene: TRBV27
CDR3 protein: CATKKGRLDRTLSYEQYF; clone size: .; J gene: TRBJ2-7; V gene: TRBV24-1
CDR3 protein: CAWSVVFEQYF; clone size: .; J gene: TRBJ2-7; V gene: TRBV30
CDR3 protein: CASSPGQSNYGYTF; clone size: .; J gene: TRBJ1-2; V gene: TRBV7-3
CDR3 protein: CASSLGLRGVGPYEQYF; clone size: .; J gene: TRBJ2-7; V gene: TRBV7-9
CDR3 protein: CASSLPGQGVVPIPTAGELFF; clone size: .; J gene: TRBJ2-2; V gene: TRBV5-1
CDR3 protein: CASSRAGGLQDTQYF; clone size: .; J gene: TRBJ2-3; V gene: TRBV6-2/TRBV6-3
CDR3 protein: CASSEGAGDTDTQYF; clone size: .; J gene: TRBJ2-3; V gene: TRBV6-4
CDR3 protein: CAISEGQTSNEKLFF; clone size: .; J gene: TRBJ1-4; V gene: TRBV10-3
CDR3 protein: CASSNERVRVWAFF; clone size: .; J gene: TRBJ1-1; V gene: TRBV21-1
CDR3 protein: CASSISASGSRGGTQYF; clone size: .; J gene: TRBJ2-3; V gene: TRBV19
CDR3 protein: CASSLSPRGLGNTIYF; clone size: .; J gene: TRBJ1-3; V gene: TRBV28
CDR3 protein: CASSQIPGQGADNEQFF; clone size: .; J gene: TRBJ2-1; V gene: TRBV7-2
CDR3 protein: CASSPDKSNQPQHF; clone size: .; J gene: TRBJ1-5; V gene: TRBV5-6
CDR3 protein: CASSPQEQRYGYTF; clone size: .; J gene: TRBJ1-2; V gene: TRBV18
CDR3 protein: CASSQGENYGYTF; clone size: .; J gene: TRBJ1-2; V gene: TRBV7-9
CDR3 protein: CASRPGGAAYEQYF; clone size: .; J gene: TRBJ2-7; V gene: TRBV6-2/TRBV6-3
CDR3 protein: CAWMDSGSPLHF; clone size: .; J gene: TRBJ1-6; V gene: TRBV30
CDR3 protein: CASSSGVVGYTF; clone size: .; J gene: TRBJ1-2; V gene: TRBV19
CDR3 protein: CASSQATGGGRVGLGTGELFF; clone size: .; J gene: TRBJ2-2; V gene: TRBV4-3
CDR3 protein: CASSHLPGGNSLGTEAFF; clone size: .; J gene: TRBJ1-1; V gene: TRBV4-1
CDR3 protein: CQDGGGLTDTQYF; clone size: .; J gene: TRBJ2-3; V gene: TRBV9
CDR3 protein: CASSLDQGAEQYF; clone size: .; J gene: TRBJ2-7; V gene: TRBV12-3/TRBV12-4
CDR3 protein: CASSPLDAGGNQPQHF; clone size: .; J gene: TRBJ1-5; V gene: TRBV7-9
CDR3 protein: CASSVDAMNTEAFF; clone size: .; J gene: TRBJ1-1; V gene: TRBV9
CDR3 protein: CASSLAGLAYEQYF; clone size: .; J gene: TRBJ2-7; V gene: TRBV5-1
CDR3 protein: CASSLGAGQGLVGYTF; clone size: .; J gene: TRBJ1-2; V gene: TRBV11-2
CDR3 protein: CASSLRGIGTQYF; clone size: .; J gene: TRBJ2-5; V gene: TRBV12-3/TRBV12-4
CDR3 protein: CASSYDSPTGNTIYF; clone size: .; J gene: TRBJ1-3; V gene: TRBV6-5
CDR3 protein: CASSEYINSNYGYTF; clone size: .; J gene: TRBJ1-2; V gene: TRBV25-1
CDR3 protein: CASSLRTSGGARADTQYF; clone size: .; J gene: TRBJ2-3; V gene: TRBV4-2
CDR3 protein: CASSLVNPRDSFNYGYTF; clone size: .; J gene: TRBJ1-2; V gene: TRBV5-1
CDR3 protein: CAWSTEVAGGRPNEQFF; clone size: .; J gene: TRBJ2-1; V gene: TRBV30
CDR3 protein: CARRYTTGTGVQNTEAFF; clone size: .; J gene: TRBJ1-1; V gene: TRBV27